The source of this TCR beta chain is a study of cytotoxic CD8 clonotypes in ibrutinib-treated CLL. The study, taken as a whole, reports: Public clonotypes were uncommon and contracted or stayed stable on treatment.

Deep sequencing aimed at 1 in 200,000 to 1 in 1 million T cells' resolution. The assay was immunoSEQ multiplex PCR, and TCRdb's table has in-frame clones only and misses some. This sample has 150,000 or so clones, with 70% to 90% found just once. Trimming cost V 4 bases and J 0 bases; bases outside gene matches: 8. This CDR3 region has 16 residues. Germline V gene sequence: CDR1 GTSNPN, CDR2 SVGIG (reference sequence). With regard to this clone: Its antigen is undetermined.

The receptor was derived from a human donor with chronic lymphocytic leukemia. The sequencing used PBMCs, collected after 24 months of ibrutinib treatment. This chain joins TRBV30 and TRBJ2-4; 8 bases line up with TRBD2. The CDR3 is CAWNGGANLAKNIQYF. As DNA, the CDR3 is TGTGCCTGGAACGGGGGGGCAAATTTAGCCAAAAACATTCAGTACTTC.